These 31 T cell receptor beta chains were sequenced from one sample in a study of blood T cells in healthy people across ages. A second PCR of about 7 to 12 cycles used a sample-barcoded 5' primer and a J-beta primer mix. One entry per CDR3 protein results from TCRdb running MiXCR on the 5' RACE reads. This repertoire shows roughly 800,000 distinct CDR3 sequences, around 34% found once; its top ten account for 10% to 15%. The sequenced sample consisted of blood. The receptors originated from a man between 18 and 29 years old in good health.

This chain joins TRBV30 and TRBJ2-3; D is unresolved. CDR3 length: 13 residues. Trimming pared 0 bases from V and 5 bases from J, leaving 9 bases between. Germline CDR1 and CDR2: GTSNPN and SVGIG (reference sequence). The CDR3 is CAWSVHTGDTQYF. The CDR3 DNA reads TGTGCCTGGAGTGTACATACGGGAGATACGCAGTATTTT.

In its sample, this clonotype was seen a few times. V is TRBV5-1 and J is TRBJ2-3; D is unresolved. The V gene's germline CDR1 is SGHRS and CDR2 YFSETQ. This CDR3 region has 13 residues. Between the trimmed V and J ends, which lost 4 bases and 6 bases, there was a span of 12 bases. CDR3 in DNA: TGCGCCAGCAGCCCACTTACGAGCGATACGCAGTATTTT. This encodes CASSPLTSDTQYF.

The chain joins TRBV19 to TRBJ2-2; D remains ambiguous. The germline V gene has CDR1 LNHDA and CDR2 SQIVND (reference sequence). V was cut by 3 bases and J by 3 bases, with 11 bases left in between. CDR3 length equals 15 residues. The CDR3 loop reads CASSIRLQHTGELFF. CDR3 coding DNA: TGTGCCAGTAGTATTCGTTTACAGCACACCGGGGAGCTGTTTTTT.

This clonotype was seen only a few times. The J gene is TRBJ2-1, the V gene TRBV3-1, with TRBD2 matching over 8 bases. Germline-derived CDR1 and CDR2 are LGHDT and YNNKEL (reference sequence). The CDR3 contains 15 residues. Unmatched junction bases numbered 8, after V lost 1 base and J lost 9 bases. CDR3 protein: CASSQAGLAGGEQFF. The CDR3, as DNA: TGTGCCAGCAGCCAAGCAGGACTAGCAGGTGGTGAGCAGTTCTTC.

This clonotype appeared many times. The J gene is TRBJ2-7, the V gene TRBV12-3 or TRBV12-4; no reliable D call. V was shortened by 7 bases and J by 4 bases, with 29 bases between the two germline ends. The CDR3 has 18 amino acids. Here the CDR3 reads CASTLSKGGVGNEYEQYF. In nucleotides, the CDR3 is TGTGCCAGCACCCTTTCCAAGGGCGGCGTCGGCAACGAATACGAGCAGTACTTC.

A few counts support this clonotype. The chain carries TRBV18 and TRBJ2-7; 8 bases align to TRBD1. The V and J ends lost 5 bases and 5 bases, in that order; junction bases with no gene match: 8. CDR3 length equals 14 residues. The germline V gene has CDR1 KGHSH and CDR2 LQKENI. CDR3 bases: TGTGCCAGCTCAAACGACAGGGGCGGCAACGAGCAGTACTTC. This encodes CASSNDRGGNEQYF.

V is TRBV12-3 or TRBV12-4 and J is TRBJ1-2; D perhaps matches TRBD1 (5 bases). This CDR3 region has 15 residues. V lost 3 bases and J 8 bases, leaving 19 bases between the germline ends. The CDR3 sequence: CASSFIGLQQGGYTF. The CDR3 DNA reads TGTGCCAGCAGTTTCATAGGACTTCAGCAGGGAGGCTACACCTTC.

The chain recombines TRBV6-6 with TRBJ2-3; D call uncertain. Looked up from germline, CDR1 is MNHNY and CDR2 is SVGAGI (reference sequence). The CDR3 is 15 amino acids. V lost 0 bases and J lost 3, with 10 bases in between. CDR3 loop: CASSYSNRLTDTQYF. The DNA for the CDR3 is TGTGCCAGCAGTTACTCGAACCGCTTGACAGATACGCAGTATTTT.

The gene calls are TRBV7-9 and TRBJ2-7; TRBD2 matches at 11 bases. V shed 6 bases, J shed 6 bases, and the junction held 4 bases outside the gene matches. The CDR3 has 13 amino acids. Germline V CDR1 and CDR2: SEHNR, FQNEAQ (reference sequence). The CDR3 is CASRELAGVEQYF. In DNA form, the CDR3 reads TGTGCCAGCAGAGAACTAGCGGGAGTCGAGCAGTACTTC.

This clonotype was counted a few times. The chain uses TRBV20-1 and TRBJ2-3; 7 bases fit TRBD2. The CDR3 has 15 residues. V shed 1 base and J 2 bases; nucleotides not matched to a gene: 6. CDR1 and CDR2 from the germline V gene are DFQATT and SNEGSKA (reference sequence). The CDR3 DNA sequence: TGCAGTGCTAGAGCCAGCGGGGACCCCACAGATACGCAGTATTTT. This translates into CSARASGDPTDTQYF.

The chain joins TRBV9 to TRBJ1-6; 8 nucleotides agree with TRBD1. The CDR3 has 15 amino acids. In germline, CDR1 is SGDLS, CDR2 YYNGEE. V trimming: 4 bases; J trimming: 8 bases; junction bases outside the gene matches: 8. CDR3 nucleotides: TGTGCCAGCAGCCTAGACCACAGGGGGGATTCACCCCTCCACTTT. It translates to CASSLDHRGDSPLHF. The whole variable domain, remainder taken from reference TRBV9 and TRBJ1-6, is DSGVTQTPKHLITATGQRVTLRCSPRSGDLSVYWYQQSLDQGLQFLIQYYNGEERAKGNILERFSAQQFPDLHSELNLSSLELGDSALYFCASSLDHRGDSPLHFGNGTRLTVT.

The table lists this clonotype with many counts. This chain uses TRBV6-5 with TRBJ2-7, with 8 bases matching TRBD1. Germline V gene data show CDR1 as MNHEY and CDR2 as SVGAGI. The CDR3 totals 12 residues. Losses at the gene ends were 0 bases for V and 10 bases for J; bases not matched to a gene: 2. CDR3 sequence (DNA): TGTGCCAGCAGTTACTCAGGGACAGGCCAGTACTTC. It yields the protein CASSYSGTGQYF.

This clonotype was seen repeatedly, ten times or more. This sequence joins TRBV12-3 or TRBV12-4 and TRBJ2-1; no reliable D call. This CDR3 contains 12 residues. The V end was cut by 3 bases, the J end by 7 bases, with 7 bases between. The CDR3 spells CASSLAINEQFF. DNA for the CDR3: TGTGCCAGCAGTTTGGCGATAAATGAGCAGTTCTTC.

V usage is TRBV30 and J usage is TRBJ2-4; D is possibly TRBD1 (6 bases). CDR3 length equals 17 residues. Trimming took off 2 bases at V and 0 bases at J, with 17 bases between the two ends. Germline CDR1 is GTSNPN and CDR2 is SVGIG (reference sequence). The CDR3 protein is CAWSPPDRCLAKNIQYF. The CDR3 DNA reads TGTGCCTGGAGTCCACCCGACAGGTGCCTAGCCAAAAACATTCAGTACTTC.

This clonotype was found a few times. The V and J genes are TRBV7-6 and TRBJ2-3; D is perhaps TRBD1 (6 bases). V lost 5 bases and J lost 3, with 12 bases in between. This CDR3 is built from 14 residues. Germline lookup yields CDR1 SGHVS and CDR2 FNYEAQ. CDR3 sequence reads: CASSLQGMTDTQYF. CDR3 nucleotide sequence: TGTGCCAGCAGCCTACAGGGTATGACAGATACGCAGTATTTT.

V is TRBV7-8 and J is TRBJ2-2; 8 positions match TRBD2. CDR1 is SGHVS and CDR2 is FQNEAQ in the germline V gene. After removal of 5 bases from V and 4 bases from J, the junction contained 12 bases not matched to a gene. CDR3 length equals 17 residues. The CDR3 DNA reads as TGTGCCAGCAGCCCACACGGGGGGGCGCTCAGCACCGGGGAGCTGTTTTTT. Amino acids: CASSPHGGALSTGELFF. The full variable domain, in which reference TRBV7-8 and TRBJ2-2 provide the parts outside the CDR3, is GAGVSQSPRYKVAKRGQDVALRCDPISGHVSLFWYQQALGQGPEFLTYFQNEAQLDKSGLPSDRFFAERPEGSVSTLKIQRTQQEDSAVYLCASSPHGGALSTGELFFGEGSRLTVL.

This clonotype has just a few counts. The rearrangement joins TRBV20-1 to TRBJ1-2; TRBD1 is a possible D gene (5 bases). The CDR3 totals 12 residues. In germline, CDR1 is DFQATT, CDR2 SNEGSKA (reference sequence). The CDR3 loop is CLGTRENYGYTF. CDR3 DNA: TGCCTAGGGACGCGGGAGAACTATGGCTACACCTTC.

This clonotype has a handful of counts. The chain couples TRBV7-2 to TRBJ2-5; 8 positions match TRBD2. Germline-derived CDR1 and CDR2 are SGHTA and FQGNSA. V lost 0 bases to trimming and J lost 3 bases; unmatched junction nucleotides: 3. This CDR3 spans 15 amino acids. CDR3 in DNA: TGTGCCAGCAGCTTAGCCCGGGGGGGAGAAGAGACCCAGTACTTC. Translation: CASSLARGGEETQYF.

The genes are TRBV24-1 and TRBJ2-5; weak D call: TRBD1 (7 bases). Between the trimmed V and J ends, which lost 9 bases and 5 bases, there was a span of 21 bases. In germline, CDR1 is KGHDR, CDR2 SFDVKD. This CDR3 spans 15 amino acids. In DNA form, the CDR3 reads TGTGCCACCGGGGGGACAGTTTCAGGCTGGGAGACCCAGTACTTC. This translates into CATGGTVSGWETQYF.

The chain recombines TRBV29-1 with TRBJ2-5, with TRBD2 as a possible D gene (6 bases). The J call may be faulty, since TRBJ2-7 better matches the DNA end. Germline V lookup: CDR1 SQVTM, CDR2 ANQGSEA. The CDR3 spans 13 residues. CDR3 DNA: TGCAGCGTTGGGGAGGAAGCAGCCTACGAGCAGTACTTC. Its translation is CSVGEEAAYEQYF.

This clonotype was observed at least ten times. The CDR3: CASSLGTATYEQYF. The DNA for the CDR3 is TGTGCCAGCAGTCTAGGGACGGCGACCTACGAGCAGTACTTC. The chain recombines TRBV12-3 or TRBV12-4 with TRBJ2-7; D could derive from TRBD1 or TRBD2 (5 bases each). This CDR3 contains 14 residues. The V end was cut by 5 bases, the J end by 2 bases, with 13 bases between.

This clonotype was detected a few times. V usage is TRBV12-3 or TRBV12-4 and J usage is TRBJ2-1; D gene ambiguous. V was cut by 5 bases and J by 7 bases, with 9 bases left in between. CDR3 length equals 12 residues. CDR3 bases: TGTGCCAGCAGTACGACACGGAATGAGCAGTTCTTC. Translated: CASSTTRNEQFF.

This clonotype turned up a few times. This chain uses TRBV6-5 with TRBJ2-3; 11 bases line up with TRBD2. The CDR3 runs 16 residues. The V gene end was trimmed by 0 bases and the J gene end by 5 bases; junction bases not matched to a gene: 4. The germline V gene has CDR1 MNHEY and CDR2 SVGAGI. The CDR3 here is CASSYSASGGLDTQYF. CDR3 DNA sequence: TGTGCCAGCAGTTACTCGGCTAGCGGGGGGTTAGATACGCAGTATTTT.

On this clonotype itself: Possible read error: a much larger clone is one base away. The rearrangement joins TRBV7-2 to TRBJ2-1; D gene unclear. The closer fit of TRBJ2-7 to the DNA end suggests the J call may be wrong. Germline-derived CDR1 and CDR2 are SGHTA and FQGNSA. The CDR3 spans 16 residues. DNA for the CDR3: TGTGCCAGCAGCTTATTGGAGCGCAAGACCTACAATGAGCAGTACTTC. As protein: CASSLLERKTYNEQYF.

This clonotype has just a few counts. This chain links TRBV28 with TRBJ2-1, with D unclear. This CDR3 is 13 amino acids long. The germline V and J ends were trimmed by 8 bases and 7 bases, with 15 bases remaining between them. The germline V gene encodes CDR1 MDHEN and CDR2 SYDVKM. The CDR3 DNA is TGTGCCAGCTCCCTGGTAAATTGGAATGAGCAGTTCTTC. Residues: CASSLVNWNEQFF.

The V gene is TRBV7-2, the J gene TRBJ2-7; 15 positions agree with TRBD2. Trimming removed 4 bases from V and 3 bases from J; junction bases left unmatched: 4. Germline loops: CDR1 SGHTA, CDR2 FQGNSA. CDR3 length: 16 residues. CDR3 protein: CASSSLGLAGGYEQYF. CDR3 DNA: TGTGCCAGCAGCTCCTTGGGACTAGCGGGGGGCTACGAGCAGTACTTC. The complete variable domain, with remaining parts taken from reference TRBV7-2 and TRBJ2-7, reads GAGVSQSPSNKVTEKGKDVELRCDPISGHTALYWYRQSLGQGLEFLIYFQGNSAPDKSGLPSDRFSAERTGGSVSTLTIQRTQQEDSAVYLCASSSLGLAGGYEQYFGPGTRLTVT.

This clonotype appeared a few times. This chain uses TRBV28 with TRBJ2-3; 10 positions match TRBD2. V was clipped by 2 bases and J by 0 bases; unmatched bases: 5. CDR1 MDHEN and CDR2 SYDVKM come from the germline V gene. This CDR3 is built from 17 residues. CDR3 loop: CASSLPSGGASTDTQYF. CDR3 nucleotide sequence: TGTGCCAGCAGTTTACCTAGCGGGGGAGCTAGCACAGATACGCAGTATTTT.

This clonotype was observed at least ten times. The J gene is TRBJ2-6, the V gene TRBV7-2, with D possibly being TRBD2 (5 bases). The length of the CDR3 is 15 residues. V lost 0 bases and J 3 bases, leaving 6 bases between the germline ends. The V gene's germline CDR1 is SGHTA and CDR2 FQGNSA. Here the CDR3 DNA reads TGTGCCAGCAGCTTAGCGCGGGTTGGGGCCAACGTCCTGACTTTC. Translated, it gives CASSLARVGANVLTF.

This chain joins TRBV10-3 and TRBJ2-5; no clear D. The tail of the sequence fits TRBJ2-7 better, so the J call may be wrong. There are 12 residues in the CDR3. CDR1 is ENHRY, CDR2 SYGVKD, per germline. CDR3: CAIRSGVGEQYF. The CDR3 DNA reads TGTGCCATCAGGAGTGGGGTAGGCGAGCAGTACTTC.

This clonotype showed up just a few times. V gene TRBV13 combines with J gene TRBJ1-1; no reliable D call. Germline V gene data show CDR1 as PRHDT and CDR2 as FYEKMQ (reference sequence). CDR3 length equals 16 residues. V was pared by 5 bases and J by 0 bases, with 16 bases between. The chain's CDR3 is CASSPYGKMVNTEAFF. The CDR3 DNA is TGTGCCAGCAGCCCCTACGGCAAGATGGTGAACACTGAAGCTTTCTTT.

Many counts were recorded for this clonotype. The gene calls are TRBV27 and TRBJ2-7, with D possibly matching TRBD2 (5 bases). The V gene lost 4 bases and the J gene lost 6 bases, with 13 bases spanning the gap. Germline V lookup: CDR1 MNHEY, CDR2 SMNVEV (reference sequence). The CDR3 totals 13 residues. The CDR3 nucleotides are TGTGCCAGCAGTTCAACAGCGGCCGGCGAGCAGTACTTC. This translates into CASSSTAAGEQYF.